The rows below give T cell receptor beta chains drawn from one sample of a study of identifying expanded T cells in peripheral blood. Libraries were prepared by immunoSEQ multiplex PCR; TCRdb keeps only in-frame clonotypes and omits some of them. The sample lists under 150,000 clones; 65% to 90% were seen once. Sequenced input: blood. These receptors came from a person between 18 and 69 years old in good health. Both conserved end residues are part of each CDR3. D genes are given only for firm matches. Only some rows state a clone size, as once, few, many or a class for expanded clones.

TRBJ2-1	TRBD2	-	19	TRBV7-2	TGTGCCAGCAGCTTAGCCCTCGTGACTAGCGGGAGGACCTACAATGAGCAGTTCTTC	CASSLALVTSGRTYNEQFF
TRBJ2-2	-	once	19	TRBV7-3	TGTGCCAGCAGCCGAAGGGGGTTAGTTGGGACACTCAACACCGGGGAGCTGTTTTTT	CASSRRGLVGTLNTGELFF
TRBJ2-7	-	-	12	TRBV7-9	TGTGCCAGCAGCTTAGGTACCTACGAGCAGTACTTC	CASSLGTYEQYF
TRBJ1-1	-	-	12	TRBV4-3	TGCGCCAGCCGATTTTCGAACACTGAAGCTTTCTTT	CASRFSNTEAFF
TRBJ2-5	-	-	12	TRBV6-5	TGTGCCAGCAGTAACCGCTGGGAGACCCAGTACTTC	CASSNRWETQYF
TRBJ2-3	-	few	15	TRBV4-3	TGCGCCAGCAGCCAAGACAGGGATGTTCGAGATACGCAGTATTTT	CASSQDRDVRDTQYF
TRBJ2-7	TRBD2	-	14	TRBV28	TGTGCCAGCAAACCGGGACTAGCGGTAGTACGGCAGTACTTC	CASKPGLAVVRQYF
TRBJ1-2	-	-	12	TRBV11-2	TGTGCCAGCAGCTTAAGATCTAGTGGCTACACCTTC	CASSLRSSGYTF
TRBJ2-7	-	-	14	TRBV28	TGTGCCAGCAGTTTCGCAAACGAAGCCTACGAGCAGTACTTC	CASSFANEAYEQYF
TRBJ2-1	TRBD2	-	13	TRBV19	TGTGCCAGTAAAGCTAGCGGCTACAATGAGCAGTTCTTC	CASKASGYNEQFF
TRBJ1-5	-	-	14	TRBV19	TGTGCCAGTAGGCCGGGGGGGAGCAATCAGCCCCAGCATTTT	CASRPGGSNQPQHF
TRBJ1-2	-	-	14	TRBV7-5	TGTGCCAGAAGCTTAGCCCTGGGTAGAGGCGACTACACCTTC	CARSLALGRGDYTF
TRBJ1-2	-	-	13	TRBV18	TGTGCCAGCTCACCAGCCGCACTCTATGGCTACACCTTC	CASSPAALYGYTF
TRBJ2-5	TRBD2	once	15	TRBV28	TGTGCCAGCAGTTTATGGGCGGGAGGGGGAAAGACCCAGTACTTC	CASSLWAGGGKTQYF
TRBJ2-3	TRBD1	-	15	TRBV5-1	TGCGCCAGCAGCTCGACGGGACAGGGGGCAGATACGCAGTATTTT	CASSSTGQGADTQYF
TRBJ2-3	TRBD1	-	15	TRBV19	TGTGCCAGTAGTAACACAGGGGGTGGGACAGATACGCAGTATTTT	CASSNTGGGTDTQYF
TRBJ1-2	-	few	11	TRBV5-1	TGCGCCAGCAGCTTGGACAGGGGCTACACCTTC	CASSLDRGYTF
TRBJ2-2	-	-	15	TRBV6-1	TGTGCCAGCAGTGAGGGTCGGGGGAGGCCCGGGGAGCTGTTTTTT	CASSEGRGRPGELFF